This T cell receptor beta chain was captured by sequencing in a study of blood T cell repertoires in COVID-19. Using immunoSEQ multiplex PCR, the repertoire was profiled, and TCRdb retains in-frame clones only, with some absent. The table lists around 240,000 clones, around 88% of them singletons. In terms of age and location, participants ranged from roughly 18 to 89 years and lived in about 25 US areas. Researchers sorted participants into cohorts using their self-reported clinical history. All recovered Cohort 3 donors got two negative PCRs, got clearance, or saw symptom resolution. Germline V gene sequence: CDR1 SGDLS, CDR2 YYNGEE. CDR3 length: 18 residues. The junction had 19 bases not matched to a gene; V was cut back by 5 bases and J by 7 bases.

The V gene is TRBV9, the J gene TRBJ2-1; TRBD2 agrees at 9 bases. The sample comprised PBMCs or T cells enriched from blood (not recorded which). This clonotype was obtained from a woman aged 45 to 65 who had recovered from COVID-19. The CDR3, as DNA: TGTGCCAGCAGTGCTCCCCGGGAGGCGGGAGGGCTAGATAATGAGCAGTTCTTC. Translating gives CASSAPREAGGLDNEQFF.